This T cell receptor beta chain was recorded in a study of patients and donors after allogeneic stem cell transplantation. A single record per CDR3 protein comes from TCRdb applying MiXCR to the RT-PCR reads. The sample lists 70,000 to 95,000 distinct CDR3 sequences, approximately 5% occurring once. This clonotype was detected many times. Sample: blood, either unsorted or a sorted T cell fraction (not recorded which). The receptor was isolated from a human donor who was either an allogeneic HSCT recipient or a stem cell or donor lymphocyte infusion donor (not recorded which). It is not recorded whose cells these are; they may come from a transplant donor.

The CDR3 region is CASSRQTPPYEQYF. CDR3 DNA: TGTGCCAGTAGTAGGCAGACGCCACCCTACGAGCAGTACTTC. The rearrangement links TRBV19 to TRBJ2-7; D remains ambiguous. The CDR3 has 14 amino acids. V lost 4 bases and J lost 2, with 12 bases in between. Germline values: CDR1 LNHDA, CDR2 SQIVND (reference sequence). The full variable domain, completed using reference TRBV19 and TRBJ2-7, is DGGITQSPKYLFRKEGQNVTLSCEQNLNHDAMYWYRQDPGQGLRLIYYSQIVNDFQKGDIAEGYSVSREKKESFPLTVTSAQKNPTAFYLCASSRQTPPYEQYFGPGTRLTVT.